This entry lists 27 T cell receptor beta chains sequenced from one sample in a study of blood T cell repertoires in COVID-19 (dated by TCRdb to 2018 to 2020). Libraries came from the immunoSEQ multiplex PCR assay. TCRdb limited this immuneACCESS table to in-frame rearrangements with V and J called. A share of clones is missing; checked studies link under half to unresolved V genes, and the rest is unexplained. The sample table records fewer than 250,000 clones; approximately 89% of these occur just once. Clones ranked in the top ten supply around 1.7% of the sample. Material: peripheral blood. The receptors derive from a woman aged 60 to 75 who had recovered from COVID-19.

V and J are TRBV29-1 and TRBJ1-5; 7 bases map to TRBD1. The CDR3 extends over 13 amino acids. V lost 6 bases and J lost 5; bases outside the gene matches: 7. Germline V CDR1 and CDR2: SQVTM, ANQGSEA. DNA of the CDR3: TGCAGCGTCAGGGACAGCTACGATCAGCCCCAGCATTTT. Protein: CSVRDSYDQPQHF.

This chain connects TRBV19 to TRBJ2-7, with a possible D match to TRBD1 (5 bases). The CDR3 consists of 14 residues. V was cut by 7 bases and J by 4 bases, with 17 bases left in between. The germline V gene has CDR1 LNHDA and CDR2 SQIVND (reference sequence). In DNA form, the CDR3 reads TGTGCCAGTACCGCCTCCCAGGGTGGTTACGAGCAGTACTTC. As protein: CASTASQGGYEQYF.

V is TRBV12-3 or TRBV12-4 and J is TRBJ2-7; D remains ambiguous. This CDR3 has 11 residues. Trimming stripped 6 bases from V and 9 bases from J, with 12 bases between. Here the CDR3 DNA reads TGTGCCAGCAGCATCACGACATGGCAGTACTTC. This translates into CASSITTWQYF.

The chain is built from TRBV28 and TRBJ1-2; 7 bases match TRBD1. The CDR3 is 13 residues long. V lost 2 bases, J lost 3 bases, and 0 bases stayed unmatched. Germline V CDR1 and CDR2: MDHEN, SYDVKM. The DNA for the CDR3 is TGTGCCAGCAGTTTAGGGACAGACTATGGCTACACCTTC. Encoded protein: CASSLGTDYGYTF.

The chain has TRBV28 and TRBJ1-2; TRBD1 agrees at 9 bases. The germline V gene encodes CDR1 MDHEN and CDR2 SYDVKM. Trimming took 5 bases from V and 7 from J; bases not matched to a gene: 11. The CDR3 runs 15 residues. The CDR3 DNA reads TGTGCCAGCAGTAACACAGGGGGCGGTTACCCTGGCTACACCTTC. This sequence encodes CASSNTGGGYPGYTF.

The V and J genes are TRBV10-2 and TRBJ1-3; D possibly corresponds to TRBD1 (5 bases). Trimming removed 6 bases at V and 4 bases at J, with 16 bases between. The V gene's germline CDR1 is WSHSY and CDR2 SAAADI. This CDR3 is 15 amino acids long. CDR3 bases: TGCGCCAGCAGCGACCCGCGGGGCTTGGGAAACACCATATATTTT. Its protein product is CASSDPRGLGNTIYF.

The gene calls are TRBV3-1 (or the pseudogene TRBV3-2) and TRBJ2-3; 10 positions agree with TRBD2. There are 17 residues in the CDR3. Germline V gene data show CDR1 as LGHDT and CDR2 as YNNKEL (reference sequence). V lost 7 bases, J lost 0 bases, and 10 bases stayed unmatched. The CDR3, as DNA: TGTGCCAGCAACAGCGGGGGGGTGTGGGAGAGCACAGATACGCAGTATTTT. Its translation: CASNSGGVWESTDTQYF.

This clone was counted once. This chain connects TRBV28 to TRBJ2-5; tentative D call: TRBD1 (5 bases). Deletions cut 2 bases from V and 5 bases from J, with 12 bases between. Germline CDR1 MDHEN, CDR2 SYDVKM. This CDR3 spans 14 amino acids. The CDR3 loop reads CASSLQGISETQYF. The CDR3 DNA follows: TGTGCCAGCAGTTTACAGGGTATTTCGGAGACCCAGTACTTC.

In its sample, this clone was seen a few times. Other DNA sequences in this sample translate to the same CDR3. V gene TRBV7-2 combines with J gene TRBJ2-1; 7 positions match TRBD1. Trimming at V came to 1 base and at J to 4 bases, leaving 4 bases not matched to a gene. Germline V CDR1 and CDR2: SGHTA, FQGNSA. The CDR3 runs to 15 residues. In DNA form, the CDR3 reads TGTGCCAGCAGCTTAGGAGGGGGCCCTTACAATGAGCAGTTCTTC. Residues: CASSLGGGPYNEQFF.

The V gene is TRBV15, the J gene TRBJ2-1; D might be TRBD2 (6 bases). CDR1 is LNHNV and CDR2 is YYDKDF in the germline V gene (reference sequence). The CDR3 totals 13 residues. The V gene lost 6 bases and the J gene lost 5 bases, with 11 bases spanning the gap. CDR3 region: CATRAGFNNEQFF. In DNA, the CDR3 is TGTGCCACCAGGGCGGGGTTCAACAATGAGCAGTTCTTC.

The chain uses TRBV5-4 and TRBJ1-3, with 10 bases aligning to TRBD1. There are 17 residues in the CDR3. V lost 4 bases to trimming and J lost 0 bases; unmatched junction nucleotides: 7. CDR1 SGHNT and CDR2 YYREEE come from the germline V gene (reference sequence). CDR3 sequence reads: CASSLKTGGSSGNTIYF. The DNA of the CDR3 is TGTGCCAGCAGCCTTAAGACAGGGGGCAGCTCTGGAAACACCATATATTTT.

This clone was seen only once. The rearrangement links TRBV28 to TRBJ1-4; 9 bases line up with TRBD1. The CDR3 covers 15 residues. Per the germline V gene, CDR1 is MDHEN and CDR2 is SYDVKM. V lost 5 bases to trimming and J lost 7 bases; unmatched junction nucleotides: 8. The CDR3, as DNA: TGTGCCAGCAGTGGTGGGACAGGGAAAGGTGAAAAACTGTTTTTT. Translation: CASSGGTGKGEKLFF.

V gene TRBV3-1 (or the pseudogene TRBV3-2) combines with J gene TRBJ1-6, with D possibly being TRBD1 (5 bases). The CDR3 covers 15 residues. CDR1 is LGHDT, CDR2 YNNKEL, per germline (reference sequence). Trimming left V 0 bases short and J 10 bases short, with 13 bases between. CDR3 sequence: CASSQEWGEGSPLHF. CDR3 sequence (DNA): TGTGCCAGCAGCCAAGAATGGGGGGAGGGCTCACCCCTCCACTTT.

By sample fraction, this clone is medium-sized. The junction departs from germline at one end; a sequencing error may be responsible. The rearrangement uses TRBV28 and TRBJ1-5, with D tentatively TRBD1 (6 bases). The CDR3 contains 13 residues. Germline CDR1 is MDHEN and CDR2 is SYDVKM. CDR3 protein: CAGRGGAYQPQHF. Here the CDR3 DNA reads TGTGCCGGCAGGGGAGGGGCATATCAGCCCCAGCATTTT.

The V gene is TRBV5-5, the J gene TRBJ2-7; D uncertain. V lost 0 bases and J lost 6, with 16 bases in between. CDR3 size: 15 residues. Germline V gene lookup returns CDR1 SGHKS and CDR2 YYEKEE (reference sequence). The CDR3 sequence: CASSLEVYRPLEQYF. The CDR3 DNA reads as TGTGCCAGCAGCTTGGAAGTCTATCGCCCACTCGAGCAGTACTTC.

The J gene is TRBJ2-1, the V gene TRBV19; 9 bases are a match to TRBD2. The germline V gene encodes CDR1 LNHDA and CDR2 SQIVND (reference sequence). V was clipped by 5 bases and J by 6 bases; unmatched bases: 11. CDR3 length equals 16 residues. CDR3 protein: CASSPRPSGGINEQFF. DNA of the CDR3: TGTGCCAGTAGTCCCCGTCCAAGCGGGGGGATCAATGAGCAGTTCTTC.

CDR3 sequence (DNA): TGCGCCAGCAGGATTAGGACAGAGAACTATGGCTACACCTTC. Translating it yields CASRIRTENYGYTF. The chain employs TRBV5-1 and TRBJ1-2, with a possible D match to TRBD1 (6 bases). CDR3 length equals 14 residues. Per the germline V gene, CDR1 is SGHRS and CDR2 is YFSETQ. V lost 5 bases to trimming and J lost 2 bases, with 13 bases between them. Full variable domain (outside the CDR3, taken from reference TRBV5-1 and TRBJ1-2): KAGVTQTPRYLIKTRGQQVTLSCSPISGHRSVSWYQQTPGQGLQFLFEYFSETQRNKGNFPGRFSGRQFSNSRSEMNVSTLELGDSALYLCASRIRTENYGYTFGSGTRLTVV.

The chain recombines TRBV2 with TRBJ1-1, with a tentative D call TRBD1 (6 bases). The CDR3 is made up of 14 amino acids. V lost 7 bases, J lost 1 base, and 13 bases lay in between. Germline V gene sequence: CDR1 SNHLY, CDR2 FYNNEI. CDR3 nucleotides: TGTGCCAGCAACTCGGACAGAGGGAACACTGAAGCTTTCTTT. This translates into CASNSDRGNTEAFF.

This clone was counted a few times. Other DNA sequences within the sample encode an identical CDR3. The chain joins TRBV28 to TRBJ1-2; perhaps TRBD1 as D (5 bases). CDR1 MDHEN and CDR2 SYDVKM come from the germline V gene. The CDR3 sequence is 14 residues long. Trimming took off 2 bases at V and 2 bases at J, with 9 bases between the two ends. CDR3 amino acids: CASSLGQGNYGYTF. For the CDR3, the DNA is TGTGCCAGCAGTTTAGGTCAGGGAAACTATGGCTACACCTTC.

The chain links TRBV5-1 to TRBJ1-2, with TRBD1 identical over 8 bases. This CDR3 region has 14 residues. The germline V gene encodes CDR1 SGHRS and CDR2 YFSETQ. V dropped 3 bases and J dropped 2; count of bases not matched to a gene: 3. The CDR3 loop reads CASSSGTGNYGYTF. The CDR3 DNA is TGCGCCAGCAGCTCCGGGACAGGCAACTATGGCTACACCTTC. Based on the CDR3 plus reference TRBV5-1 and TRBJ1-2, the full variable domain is KAGVTQTPRYLIKTRGQQVTLSCSPISGHRSVSWYQQTPGQGLQFLFEYFSETQRNKGNFPGRFSGRQFSNSRSEMNVSTLELGDSALYLCASSSGTGNYGYTFGSGTRLTVV.

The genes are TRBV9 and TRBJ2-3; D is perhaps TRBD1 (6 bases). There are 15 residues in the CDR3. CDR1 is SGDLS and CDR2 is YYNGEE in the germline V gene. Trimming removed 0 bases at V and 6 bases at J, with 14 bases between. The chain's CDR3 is CASSVGGGRPDTQYF. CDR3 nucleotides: TGTGCCAGCAGCGTAGGTGGGGGCCGCCCTGATACGCAGTATTTT. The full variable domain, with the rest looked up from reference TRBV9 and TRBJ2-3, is DSGVTQTPKHLITATGQRVTLRCSPRSGDLSVYWYQQSLDQGLQFLIQYYNGEERAKGNILERFSAQQFPDLHSELNLSSLELGDSALYFCASSVGGGRPDTQYFGPGTRLTVL.

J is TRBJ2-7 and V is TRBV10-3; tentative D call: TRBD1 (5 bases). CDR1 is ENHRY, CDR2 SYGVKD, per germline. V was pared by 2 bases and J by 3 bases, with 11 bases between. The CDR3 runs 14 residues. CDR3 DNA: TGTGCCATCAGTGAGATGGAAGGGGACTACGAGCAGTACTTC. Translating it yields CAISEMEGDYEQYF.

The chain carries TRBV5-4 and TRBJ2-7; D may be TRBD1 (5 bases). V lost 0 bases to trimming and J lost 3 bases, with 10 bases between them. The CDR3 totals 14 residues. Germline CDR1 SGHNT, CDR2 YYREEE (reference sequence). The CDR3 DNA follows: TGTGCCAGCAGCTTGGTTGACAGCCTCTACGAGCAGTACTTC. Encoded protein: CASSLVDSLYEQYF.

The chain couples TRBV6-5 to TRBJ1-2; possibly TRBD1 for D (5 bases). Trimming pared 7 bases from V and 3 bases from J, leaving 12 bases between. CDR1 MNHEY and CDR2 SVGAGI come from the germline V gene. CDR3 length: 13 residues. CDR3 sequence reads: CASISGADYGYTF. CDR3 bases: TGTGCCAGCATCAGCGGGGCGGACTATGGCTACACCTTC.

The chain's CDR3 is CASSSGFRDRDTEAFF. The CDR3 bases are TGTGCCAGCAGTTCGGGCTTCCGGGACAGGGACACTGAAGCTTTCTTT. The rearrangement joins TRBV28 to TRBJ1-1; 9 bases are shared with TRBD1. This CDR3 is 16 amino acids long. Per germline, CDR1 MDHEN and CDR2 SYDVKM. With V trimmed by 4 bases and J by 3 bases, 9 bases remained unmatched.

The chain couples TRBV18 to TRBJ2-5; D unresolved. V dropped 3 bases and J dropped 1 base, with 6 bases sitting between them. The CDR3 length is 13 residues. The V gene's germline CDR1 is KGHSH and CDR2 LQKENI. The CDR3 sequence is CASSPPVQETQYF. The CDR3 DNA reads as TGTGCCAGCTCACCCCCAGTCCAAGAGACCCAGTACTTC.

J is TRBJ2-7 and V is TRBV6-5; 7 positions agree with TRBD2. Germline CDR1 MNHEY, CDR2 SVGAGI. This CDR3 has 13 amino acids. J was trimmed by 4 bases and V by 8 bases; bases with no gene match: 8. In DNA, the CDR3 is TGTGCCAGCCGCCGGGAGGTAGAGTACGAGCAGTACTTC. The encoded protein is CASRREVEYEQYF.